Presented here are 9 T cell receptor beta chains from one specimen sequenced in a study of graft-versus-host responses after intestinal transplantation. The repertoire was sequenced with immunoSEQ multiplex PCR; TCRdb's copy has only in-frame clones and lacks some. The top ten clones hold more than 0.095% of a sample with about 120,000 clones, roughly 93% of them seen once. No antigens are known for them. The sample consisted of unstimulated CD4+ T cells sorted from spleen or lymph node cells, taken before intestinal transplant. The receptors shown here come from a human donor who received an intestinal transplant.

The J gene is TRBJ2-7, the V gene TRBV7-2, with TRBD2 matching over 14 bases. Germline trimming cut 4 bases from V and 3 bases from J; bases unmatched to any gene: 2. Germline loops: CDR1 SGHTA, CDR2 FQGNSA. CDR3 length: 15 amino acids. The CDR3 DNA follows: TGTGCCAGCAGCTGGGGGACTAGCGGGAGCTACGAGCAGTACTTC. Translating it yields CASSWGTSGSYEQYF.

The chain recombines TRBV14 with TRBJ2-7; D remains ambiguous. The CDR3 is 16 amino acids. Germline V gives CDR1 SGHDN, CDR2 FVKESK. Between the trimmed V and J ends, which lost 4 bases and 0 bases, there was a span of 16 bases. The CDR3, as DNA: TGTGCCAGCAGCCCCTTATACGGACCAAGCTCCTACGAGCAGTACTTC. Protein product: CASSPLYGPSSYEQYF.

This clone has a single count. The CDR3 protein is CASSPGLAGANEQFF. CDR3 nucleotide sequence: TGCGCCAGCAGCCCCGGACTAGCGGGAGCCAATGAGCAGTTCTTC. The chain couples TRBV5-1 to TRBJ2-1, with 13 bases identical to TRBD2. Per germline, CDR1 SGHRS and CDR2 YFSETQ. Trimming took 4 bases from V and 6 from J; bases not matched to a gene: 4. The CDR3 contains 15 residues.

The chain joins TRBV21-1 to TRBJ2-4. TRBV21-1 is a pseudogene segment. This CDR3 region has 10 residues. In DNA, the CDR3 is TGTGCCAGCAGCAAAAACATTCAGTACTTC. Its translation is CASSKNIQYF.

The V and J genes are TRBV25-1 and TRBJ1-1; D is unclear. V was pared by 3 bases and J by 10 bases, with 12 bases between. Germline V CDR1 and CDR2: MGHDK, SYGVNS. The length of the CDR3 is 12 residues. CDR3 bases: TGTGCCAGCAGTGACGACACCTGGGGAGCTTTCTTT. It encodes CASSDDTWGAFF.

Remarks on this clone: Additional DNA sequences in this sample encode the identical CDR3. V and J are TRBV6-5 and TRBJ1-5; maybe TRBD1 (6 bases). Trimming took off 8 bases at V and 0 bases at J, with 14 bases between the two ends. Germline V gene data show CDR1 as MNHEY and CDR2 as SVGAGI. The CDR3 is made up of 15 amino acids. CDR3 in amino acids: CASRLGAYSNQPQHF. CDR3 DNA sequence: TGTGCCAGCCGCTTGGGGGCCTATAGCAATCAGCCCCAGCATTTT.

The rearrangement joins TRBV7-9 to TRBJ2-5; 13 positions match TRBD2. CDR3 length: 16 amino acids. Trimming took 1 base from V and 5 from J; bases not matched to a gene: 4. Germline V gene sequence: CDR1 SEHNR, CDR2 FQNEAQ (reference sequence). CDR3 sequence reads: CASSLGTSGSWETQYF. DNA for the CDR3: TGTGCCAGCAGCTTAGGGACTAGCGGGAGCTGGGAGACCCAGTACTTC.

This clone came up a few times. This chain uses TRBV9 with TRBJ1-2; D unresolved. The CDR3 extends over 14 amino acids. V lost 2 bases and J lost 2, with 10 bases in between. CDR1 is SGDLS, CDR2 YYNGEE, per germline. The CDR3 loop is CASSVGGLNYGYTF. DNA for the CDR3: TGTGCCAGCAGCGTTGGAGGGCTGAACTATGGCTACACCTTC.

The CDR3 loop reads CASSQEVGPSSYNEQFF. In DNA form, the CDR3 reads TGTGCCAGCAGCCAAGAAGTAGGTCCGAGCTCCTACAATGAGCAGTTCTTC. The J gene is TRBJ2-1, the V gene TRBV4-2; D remains ambiguous. The CDR3 has 17 amino acids. Between the trimmed V and J ends, which lost 0 bases and 0 bases, there was a span of 12 bases. CDR1 is LGHNA and CDR2 is YNFKEQ in the germline V gene.